A selection of T cell receptor beta chains follows, all from one sample in a study of blood T cell repertoires in COVID-19. The repertoire was sequenced with immunoSEQ multiplex PCR; TCRdb's copy has only in-frame clones and lacks some. The sample holds some 220,000 clones, 84% seen once. The source material was peripheral blood. The receptors shown here come from a woman in her sixties or seventies who had recovered from COVID-19. CDR3s include the opening cysteine and the closing phenylalanine or tryptophan. D genes are given only for firm matches. A clone size is listed for some rows: how often the clone was seen (once, few, many), or a class if it is expanded.

TRBV27	-	TRBJ1-4	TRBD1	CASSLYRGREEKLFF	TGTGCCAGCAGTTTATACAGGGGGCGAGAAGAAAAACTGTTTTTT
TRBV6-5	-	TRBJ2-2	-	CASIIYTGELFF	TGTGCCAGCATCATTTACACCGGGGAGCTGTTTTTT
TRBV4-2	-	TRBJ2-5	TRBD1	CASSQDPRQGGETQYF	TGTGCCAGCAGCCAAGATCCCCGACAGGGTGGGGAGACCCAGTACTTC
TRBV5-3	once	TRBJ2-3	TRBD2	CARVYQRGSTDTQYF	TGTGCCAGAGTCTATCAGCGGGGGAGCACAGATACGCAGTATTTT
TRBV10-3	-	TRBJ2-5	-	CAISQQEQGTQYF	TGTGCCATCAGTCAACAGGAGCAGGGGACCCAGTACTTC
TRBV7-9	-	TRBJ1-5	-	CASSLEGLQPQHF	TGTGCCAGCAGCTTAGAGGGGCTTCAGCCCCAGCATTTT
TRBV20-1	-	TRBJ2-1	-	CSARPGEGQFF	TGCAGTGCTCGGCCCGGGGAAGGGCAGTTCTTC
TRBV5-1	-	TRBJ1-1	-	CASSHAGKNTEAFF	TGCGCCAGCAGCCACGCAGGGAAGAACACTGAAGCTTTCTTT
TRBV9	few	TRBJ1-1	-	CASSVGSGVHTEAFF	TGTGCCAGCAGCGTAGGTTCGGGGGTACACACTGAAGCTTTCTTT
TRBV12-5	-	TRBJ2-1	-	CASGYGVSGDEQFF	TGTGCTAGTGGTTACGGGGTCAGTGGGGATGAGCAGTTCTTC
TRBV7-2	-	TRBJ1-2	TRBD1	CASSLRQGNGYTF	TGTGCCAGCAGCCTTCGACAGGGTAACGGCTACACCTTC
TRBV7-9	-	TRBJ2-5	TRBD1	CASSPTGVPETQYF	TGTGCCAGCAGCCCTACAGGGGTCCCAGAGACCCAGTACTTC
TRBV5-8	once	TRBJ2-1	-	CASSLRETRAYNEQFF	TGTGCCAGCAGCTTGAGGGAGACAAGGGCTTACAATGAGCAGTTCTTC
TRBV30	-	TRBJ2-2	TRBD2	CAWKLLTGGTGELFF	TGTGCCTGGAAACTTCTAACGGGGGGAACCGGGGAGCTGTTTTTT
TRBV19	-	TRBJ2-1	TRBD2	CASSIELRTSGGRGEQFF	TGTGCCAGTAGTATAGAATTGAGGACTAGCGGGGGGCGGGGTGAGCAGTTCTTC
TRBV5-1	-	TRBJ2-5	TRBD2	CASSLVLAGDQETQYF	TGCGCCAGCAGCTTGGTTCTAGCGGGGGACCAAGAGACCCAGTACTTC
TRBV6-1	few	TRBJ1-1	-	CASSVAEGETEAFF	TGTGCCAGCAGTGTAGCCGAGGGAGAAACTGAAGCTTTCTTT
TRBV5-4	few	TRBJ1-5	-	CASSLSTEPNQPQHF	TGTGCCAGCAGCTTATCGACAGAGCCCAATCAGCCCCAGCATTTT
TRBV6-6	-	TRBJ2-7	TRBD1	CASSQTPGTDSDEQYF	TGTGCCAGCAGCCAGACCCCGGGGACAGACAGCGACGAGCAGTACTTC
TRBV7-2	-	TRBJ1-1	-	CASSLVWDLNTEAFF	TGTGCCAGCAGCTTAGTATGGGACTTGAACACTGAAGCTTTCTTT
TRBV10-3	-	TRBJ2-5	-	CATKTGQETQYF	TGTGCCACCAAGACAGGTCAAGAGACCCAGTACTTC
TRBV19	-	TRBJ1-1	-	CASSKDRWNTEAFF	TGTGCCAGTAGTAAAGACAGGTGGAACACTGAAGCTTTCTTT
TRBV4-1	-	TRBJ1-1	-	CASSQDGRQRSTEAFF	TGCGCCAGCAGCCAAGACGGTCGGCAACGGAGCACTGAAGCTTTCTTT
TRBV30	-	TRBJ1-4	-	CAWSDQGGGLSKLFF	TGTGCCTGGAGTGACCAAGGGGGGGGGCTCTCAAAACTGTTTTTT
TRBV7-9	once	TRBJ1-5	TRBD1	CASSSGDSSGQPQHF	TGTGCCAGCAGCTCGGGGGACAGCTCGGGTCAGCCCCAGCATTTT
TRBV30	once	TRBJ2-5	-	CAWSVGGQETQYF	TGTGCCTGGAGTGTTGGCGGACAAGAGACCCAGTACTTC
TRBV6-5	-	TRBJ2-5	TRBD2	CASSYAAGGAKETQYF	TGTGCCAGCAGTTACGCGGCGGGGGGGGCCAAGGAGACCCAGTACTTC
TRBV27	-	TRBJ2-7	TRBD1	CASSYGQGTNEQYF	TGTGCCAGCAGTTACGGACAGGGGACGAACGAGCAGTACTTC
TRBV5-1	-	TRBJ2-3	-	CASSTSGSYTDTQYF	TGCGCCAGCAGTACCTCGGGGTCTTACACAGATACGCAGTATTTT
TRBV18	-	TRBJ1-2	-	CASSPRGTLDYGYTF	TGTGCCAGCTCACCACGGGGGACATTAGACTATGGCTACACCTTC
TRBV29-1	-	TRBJ2-3	-	CSVDGEGTDTQYF	TGCAGCGTTGACGGGGAGGGCACAGATACGCAGTATTTT
TRBV3-1/TRBV3-2	-	TRBJ1-6	-	CASSQGQTNSPLHF	TGTGCCAGCAGCCAAGGACAGACCAATTCACCCCTCCACTTT
TRBV10-1	-	TRBJ1-2	-	CASSSFSGGYTF	TGCGCCAGCAGCTCCTTTAGTGGTGGCTACACCTTC
TRBV7-9	few	TRBJ1-2	TRBD1	CASSFGQDYGYTF	TGTGCCAGCAGTTTCGGACAGGACTATGGCTACACCTTC
TRBV3-1/TRBV3-2	few	TRBJ1-4	TRBD1	CASSRGREKLFF	TGTGCCAGCAGCAGGGGGCGCGAAAAACTGTTTTTT
TRBV9	-	TRBJ1-5	TRBD1	CASSAQGWKPQHF	TGTGCCAGCAGCGCACAGGGGTGGAAGCCCCAGCATTTT
TRBV6-5	-	TRBJ2-7	TRBD1	CASSDGTGRPYEQYF	TGTGCCAGCAGCGATGGGACAGGGCGGCCCTACGAGCAGTACTTC
TRBV15	-	TRBJ1-2	-	CATSRESGSYGYTF	TGTGCCACCAGCAGAGAGAGCGGCAGCTATGGCTACACCTTC
TRBV10-1	-	TRBJ2-7	TRBD1	CASTERTGGHEQYF	TGCGCCAGCACTGAAAGGACAGGGGGCCACGAGCAGTACTTC
TRBV7-3	-	TRBJ2-1	-	CASSSSSVGEQFF	TGTGCCAGCAGCTCATCTAGCGTCGGTGAGCAGTTCTTC
TRBV7-6	-	TRBJ1-3	-	CASSLRGYGNTIYF	TGTGCCAGCAGCTTAAGGGGTTATGGAAACACCATATATTTT
TRBV30	-	TRBJ1-1	-	CAWSMTAEAFF	TGTGCCTGGAGTATGACAGCTGAAGCTTTCTTT
TRBV6-2/TRBV6-3	-	TRBJ1-1	TRBD1	CASSRDFRGVNTEAFF	TGTGCCAGCAGTAGGGACTTCAGGGGGGTGAACACTGAAGCTTTCTTT
TRBV5-4	once	TRBJ2-7	-	CASSSGETAYEQYF	TGTGCCAGCAGCTCCGGTGAGACAGCCTACGAGCAGTACTTC
TRBV5-1	-	TRBJ2-1	TRBD2	CASSLSASGGGNEQFF	TGCGCCAGCAGCTTGTCGGCTAGCGGGGGTGGCAATGAGCAGTTCTTC
TRBV14	-	TRBJ1-2	-	CASSQVWARDSNYGYTF	TGTGCCAGCAGCCAAGTATGGGCCCGGGACTCTAACTATGGCTACACCTTC
TRBV5-1	-	TRBJ1-2	-	CASSLAQADYGYTF	TGCGCCAGCAGCTTGGCCCAGGCTGACTATGGCTACACCTTC
TRBV27	-	TRBJ2-3	TRBD1	CASSPTNQRGPDTDTQYF	TGTGCCAGCAGTCCCACTAATCAGAGGGGGCCGGACACAGATACGCAGTATTTT
TRBV30	medium-sized	TRBJ2-3	-	CAASPGLPNTDTQYF	TGTGCCGCTTCGCCGGGACTCCCCAACACAGATACGCAGTATTTT
TRBV13	-	TRBJ2-3	TRBD2	CATVSGGRNTQYF	TGTGCCACCGTTAGCGGGGGCCGGAATACGCAGTATTTT
TRBV5-6	-	TRBJ2-2	-	CASSLGGNTGELFF	TGTGCCAGCAGCTTGGGCGGCAACACCGGGGAGCTGTTTTTT
TRBV21-1	-	TRBJ2-2	-	CASSKVKRHDQRNGELFF	TGTGCCAGCAGCAAAGTAAAGAGACACGACCAACGTAACGGGGAGCTGTTTTTT
TRBV4-1	-	TRBJ2-2	TRBD2	CASSLGLAGELFF	TGCGCCAGCAGCCTCGGACTAGCCGGGGAGCTGTTTTTT
TRBV13	-	TRBJ1-2	TRBD1	CASSIGTGAHYGYTF	TGTGCCAGCAGCATCGGGACAGGGGCCCACTATGGCTACACCTTC
TRBV9	-	TRBJ2-3	TRBD2	CASSVAGLAGGRGDTQYF	TGTGCCAGCAGCGTAGCAGGACTAGCGGGGGGGCGTGGAGATACGCAGTATTTT
TRBV4-1	-	TRBJ1-1	-	CASSQVVQGFTEAFF	TGCGCCAGCAGCCAAGTTGTCCAGGGATTCACTGAAGCTTTCTTT